This TCR beta chain was documented in a study of CXCR3-negative and CXCR3-positive naive CD8 T cells. With UMI labels, 5' RACE was used to prepare the TRB cDNA libraries. TCRdb reprocessed the 5' RACE reads and stores each CDR3 protein as one record, lacking DNA. The sample is made up of over 100,000 distinct CDR3 sequences, and the top ten hold approximately 0.46% of it. Germline CDR1 reads SQVTM; CDR2 reads ANQGSEA. The CDR3 is 11 residues long. Input material: naive CXCR3- CD8+ T cells from blood. The subset was: CD45RO-CCR7+CD27+CD95- naive CD8+ T cells lacking CXCR3 (TNR3-). The receptor's source is a human donor in good health. Some clones in this sample may be carry-over from other donors' samples. J is TRBJ2-1 and V is TRBV29-1. The CDR3 is CSVSFPNEQFF.